This TCR beta chain was observed in a study of blood T cell repertoires in COVID-19. Grouping used clinical history reported by participants in a survey and questionnaire. The V gene's germline CDR1 is ENHRY and CDR2 SYGVKD. The CDR3 is 14 residues long. V lost 4 bases and J 1 base, leaving 9 bases between the germline ends. TCRdb's copy holds only in-frame clones and misses some; the assay was immunoSEQ multiplex PCR. The sample has 470,000 or so clones, about 85% seen once. The chain employs TRBV10-3 and TRBJ2-3, with D uncertain. Sample: PBMCs or T cells enriched from blood (not recorded which). This receptor was taken from a woman aged 18-29 years with acute COVID-19. The DNA of the CDR3 is TGTGCCATCAGTGGCGTTATTGGCACAGATACGCAGTATTTT. The encoded protein is CAISGVIGTDTQYF.